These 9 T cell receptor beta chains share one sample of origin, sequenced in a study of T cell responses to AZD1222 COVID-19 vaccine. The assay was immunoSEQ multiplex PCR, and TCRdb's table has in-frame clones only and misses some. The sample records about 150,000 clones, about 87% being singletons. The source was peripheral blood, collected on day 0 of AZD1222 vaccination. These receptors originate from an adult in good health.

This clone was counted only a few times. The CDR3 DNA reads TGTGCCAGCAGCCTAAACGTAGGTTATGGCTACACCTTC. The encoded protein is CASSLNVGYGYTF. This chain connects TRBV5-4 to TRBJ1-2; no firm D call. In germline, CDR1 is SGHNT, CDR2 YYREEE (reference sequence). V was trimmed by 4 bases and J by 5 bases, leaving 12 bases between them. The CDR3 is made up of 13 amino acids.

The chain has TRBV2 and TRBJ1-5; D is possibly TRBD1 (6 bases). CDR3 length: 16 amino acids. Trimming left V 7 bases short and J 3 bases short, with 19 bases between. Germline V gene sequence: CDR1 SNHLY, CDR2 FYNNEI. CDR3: CASKDSGSVVNQPQHF. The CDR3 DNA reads TGTGCCAGCAAGGACAGTGGATCTGTTGTCAATCAGCCCCAGCATTTT.

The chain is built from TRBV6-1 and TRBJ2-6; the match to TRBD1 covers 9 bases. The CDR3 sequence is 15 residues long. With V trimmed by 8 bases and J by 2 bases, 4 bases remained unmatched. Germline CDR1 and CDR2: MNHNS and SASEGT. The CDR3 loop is CASLTGGPGANVLTF. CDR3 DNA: TGTGCCAGCTTAACAGGGGGCCCTGGGGCCAACGTCCTGACTTTC.

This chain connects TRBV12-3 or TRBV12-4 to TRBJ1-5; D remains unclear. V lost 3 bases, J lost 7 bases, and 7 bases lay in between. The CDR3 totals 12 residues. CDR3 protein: CASSFQEQPQHF. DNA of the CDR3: TGTGCCAGCAGTTTTCAAGAACAGCCCCAGCATTTT.

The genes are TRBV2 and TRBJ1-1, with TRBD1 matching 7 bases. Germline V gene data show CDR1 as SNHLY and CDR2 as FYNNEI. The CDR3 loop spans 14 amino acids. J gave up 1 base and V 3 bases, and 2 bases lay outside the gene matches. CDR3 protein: CASSEQGGNTEAFF. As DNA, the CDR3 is TGTGCCAGCAGTGAGCAGGGGGGGAACACTGAAGCTTTCTTT.

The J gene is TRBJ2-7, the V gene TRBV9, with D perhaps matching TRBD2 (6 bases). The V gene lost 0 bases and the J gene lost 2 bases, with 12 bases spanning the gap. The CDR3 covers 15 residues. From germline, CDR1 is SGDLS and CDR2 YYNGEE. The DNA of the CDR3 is TGTGCCAGCAGCGTAGGACTTACTAGCCCCTACGAGCAGTACTTC. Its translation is CASSVGLTSPYEQYF.

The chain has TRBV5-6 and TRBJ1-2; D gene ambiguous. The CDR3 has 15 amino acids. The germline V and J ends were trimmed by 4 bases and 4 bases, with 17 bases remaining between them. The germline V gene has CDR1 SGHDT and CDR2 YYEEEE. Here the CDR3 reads CASSAGPQLGYGYTF. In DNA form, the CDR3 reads TGTGCCAGCAGCGCCGGACCCCAGCTAGGCTATGGCTACACCTTC.

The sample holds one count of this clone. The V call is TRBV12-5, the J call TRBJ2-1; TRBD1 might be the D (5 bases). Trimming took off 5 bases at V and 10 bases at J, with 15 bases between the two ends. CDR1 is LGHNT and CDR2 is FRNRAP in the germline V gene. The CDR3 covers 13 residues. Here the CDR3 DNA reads TGTGCTAGTGGTACTCCCGTGGGGCGGGAGCAGTTCTTC. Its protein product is CASGTPVGREQFF.

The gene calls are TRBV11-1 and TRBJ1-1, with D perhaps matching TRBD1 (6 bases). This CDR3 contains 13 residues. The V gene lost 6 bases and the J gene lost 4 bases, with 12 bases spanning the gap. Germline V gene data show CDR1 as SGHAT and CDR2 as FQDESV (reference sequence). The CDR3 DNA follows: TGTGCCAGCAGTGAACAGGGAGGCACTGAAGCTTTCTTT. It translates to CASSEQGGTEAFF.